This TCR beta chain derives from a study of shared clonotypes between healthy human individuals. Study processing details: ImmunoSEQ yielded junction-only sequences lacking quality scores, so filtering differed. Profiling relied on immunoSEQ multiplex PCR, and the TCRdb table lists in-frame clones only, not all of them. V and J calls and clone size follow that table, whereas D and trimming were derived from the DNA. This sample carries roughly 700,000 clones, 90% of them seen once, and the ten largest clones take 30% to 35%. Concerning this clone: Its matching antigen is unknown.

Germline lookup yields CDR1 MDHEN and CDR2 SYDVKM. The CDR3 has 15 residues. Trimming stripped 0 bases from V and 5 bases from J, with 10 bases between. General observations from the study: The genetic and exposure-history diversity represented was limited by few donors.

The sample comprised memory CD8+ T cells from PBMCs. Subset: CD45RO+ cells pooled with CCR7-negative TemRA cells. The rearrangement uses TRBV28 and TRBJ2-2; D gene unclear. The receptor's source is a man in his late teens or twenties in good health. Some clones in this sample may be carry-over from other donors' samples. DNA of the CDR3: TGTGCCAGCAGTTTATGGGCGCAGGAAACCGGGGAGCTGTTTTTT. It encodes CASSLWAQETGELFF. The whole variable domain, filled in from reference TRBV28 and TRBJ2-2, reads DVKVTQSSRYLVKRTGEKVFLECVQDMDHENMFWYRQDPGLGLRLIYFSYDVKMKEKGDIPEGYSVSREKKERFSLILESASTNQTSMYLCASSLWAQETGELFFGEGSRLTVL.